The source of this TCR beta chain is a study of CD8+ T cells in alopecia areata. Findings and limits, study-wide: Scalp sample data also include resident alphabeta T cells from normal skin.

Notes on this clone: Antigen specificity is unknown.

The sequencing template was cDNA reverse transcribed from extracted RNA. Sequenced by immunoSEQ multiplex PCR; TCRdb stores in-frame clones only, minus some. The table lists 100,000 to 150,000 clones, 49% of them singletons. V lost 9 bases, J lost 6 bases, and 16 bases stayed unmatched. Germline assignment: CDR1 SGHNT and CDR2 YYREEE (reference sequence). The CDR3 is 16 amino acids. The investigators collected lesional scalp punch biopsies and peripheral blood from alopecia areata patients. This TCR derives from a human donor with alopecia areata. Sequenced here: CD8+ T cells sorted from blood, sampled at week 0. The chain carries TRBV5-4 and TRBJ2-2, with TRBD2 matching over 8 bases. The CDR3 bases are TGTGCCACCGACGGTTGGCGGGGGGTCGCACCCGGGGAGCTGTTTTTT. This codes for CATDGWRGVAPGELFF.